This TCR beta chain originates from a study of blood T cell repertoires in COVID-19. About the research overall: Collection of acute and convalescent COVID-19 samples took place in the United States, Italy and Spain. Sources were T cells, B-cell-depleted T cells, or PBMCs; the material itself was cDNA or gDNA.

Germline V gives CDR1 SGHNT, CDR2 YYREEE (reference sequence). Trimming removed 2 bases from V and 0 bases from J, with 9 bases in between. This CDR3 is built from 14 residues. Assay: immunoSEQ multiplex PCR; the TCRdb copy retains only in-frame clones and omits some. Of more than 130,000 clones in the sample, about nine tenths were seen once. The chain links TRBV5-4 to TRBJ2-7; tentative D call: TRBD1 (6 bases). The TCR comes from a man aged 45-65 years with active or convalescent COVID-19. Sample: peripheral blood. The CDR3 DNA reads TGTGCCAGCAGCTTTGACAGGAGCTCCTACGAGCAGTACTTC. Encoded protein: CASSFDRSSYEQYF.